The 6 T cell receptor beta chains presented below share a single source sample, sequenced in a study of T cell responses to AZD1222 COVID-19 vaccine (dated by TCRdb to the early 2020s). The label giving this sample's time point can be read as: about 28 days (+/-7) after the second vaccine dose. What this sample's treatment or condition label stands for: meningococcal conjugate vaccine given as trial control. Receptor amplification or capture employed the immunoSEQ multiplex PCR assay. TCRdb's version of the immuneACCESS table is confined to in-frame rearrangements and falls short of the full clone set. An unresolved V gene accounts for under half of the shortfall where checked; the remainder is of unknown origin. The sample has about 200,000 clones on record, around nine tenths of them singletons. The ten largest clones take up less than 4.5% of the sample. Sample: peripheral blood, taken 28 days after the second dose of the MenACWY control vaccine. These receptors were collected from an adult who received the MenACWY meningococcal vaccine as a control.

The rearrangement links TRBV19 to TRBJ2-3; 11 nucleotides agree with TRBD2. The CDR3 is made up of 18 amino acids. Germline V gives CDR1 LNHDA, CDR2 SQIVND (reference sequence). Germline trimming cut 7 bases from V and 4 bases from J; bases unmatched to any gene: 16. DNA of the CDR3: TGTGCCAGTAAAAGATCAGTGACTAGCGGGAATTCTGCAGATACGCAGTATTTT. As protein: CASKRSVTSGNSADTQYF.

V usage is TRBV7-2 and J usage is TRBJ2-1, with a tentative D call TRBD1 (5 bases). Germline CDR1 reads SGHTA; CDR2 reads FQGNSA. The CDR3 is 15 amino acids. Trimming cost V 1 base and J 9 bases, with 16 bases left between them. This CDR3 reads CASSLVGSGFTEQFF. CDR3 nucleotides: TGTGCCAGCAGCTTAGTAGGATCAGGGTTTACTGAGCAGTTCTTC. The full variable domain, rest sourced from reference TRBV7-2 and TRBJ2-1, is GAGVSQSPSNKVTEKGKDVELRCDPISGHTALYWYRQSLGQGLEFLIYFQGNSAPDKSGLPSDRFSAERTGGSVSTLTIQRTQQEDSAVYLCASSLVGSGFTEQFFGPGTRLTVL.

The chain links TRBV11-1 to TRBJ2-5; 8 bases line up with TRBD2. After removal of 5 bases from V and 1 base from J, the junction contained 9 bases not matched to a gene. The CDR3 sequence is 16 residues long. The germline V gene encodes CDR1 SGHAT and CDR2 FQDESV (reference sequence). CDR3 in amino acids: CASSAFSGKSQETQYF. CDR3 DNA sequence: TGTGCCAGCAGCGCCTTTAGCGGGAAGAGCCAAGAGACCCAGTACTTC. Variable domain in full (rest from reference TRBV11-1 and TRBJ2-5): EAEVAQSPRYKITEKSQAVAFWCDPISGHATLYWYRQILGQGPELLVQFQDESVVDDSQLPKDRFSAERLKGVDSTLKIQPAELGDSAMYLCASSAFSGKSQETQYFGPGTRLLVL.

The rearrangement joins TRBV10-3 to TRBJ2-7; TRBD1 might be the D (6 bases). In germline, CDR1 is ENHRY, CDR2 SYGVKD. The CDR3 has 15 residues. Trimming removed 4 bases from V and 2 bases from J, with 15 bases in between. The DNA of the CDR3 is TGTGCCATCAGTGGTACAGGGAAGGGAGCCTACGAGCAGTACTTC. Encoded protein: CAISGTGKGAYEQYF.

V gene TRBV19 combines with J gene TRBJ1-3, with D tentatively TRBD1 (5 bases). Germline V gives CDR1 LNHDA, CDR2 SQIVND (reference sequence). This CDR3 has 15 amino acids. Trimming pared 5 bases from V and 1 base from J, leaving 12 bases between. The CDR3 DNA follows: TGTGCCAGTAGTCGGTTCGGGGGATCTGGAAACACCATATATTTT. Translation gives CASSRFGGSGNTIYF.

The gene calls are TRBV11-3 and TRBJ2-1; 13 bases map to TRBD2. V lost 4 bases, J lost 9 bases, and 6 bases stayed unmatched. The CDR3 runs to 15 residues. From germline, CDR1 is SGHNT and CDR2 YENEEA. Here the CDR3 reads CASSSRLAGGFEQFF. In DNA form, the CDR3 reads TGTGCCAGCAGCTCTCGACTAGCGGGAGGTTTTGAGCAGTTCTTC.